This T cell receptor beta chain was profiled in a study of T cell changes during pregnancy in multiple sclerosis. There are a few counts of this clone. Assay used: immunoSEQ multiplex PCR; TCRdb lists only in-frame clones, some missing. The sample yields fewer than 60,000 clones, 92% seen once. The CDR3 is made up of 12 amino acids. Germline assignment: CDR1 SGHVS and CDR2 FQNEAQ. V was clipped by 3 bases and J by 11 bases, with 8 bases between them. This chain links TRBV7-8 with TRBJ1-6, with D possibly being TRBD1 (6 bases). This sequence was found in a female donor with multiple sclerosis, enrolled in a pregnancy study. The sequencing used CD4+ T cells from peripheral blood mononuclear cells, collected after pregnancy. The CDR3, as DNA: TGTGCCAGCAGCTTTCAGGGGACACCCCTCCACTTT. Its translation: CASSFQGTPLHF.